Listed here are 20 T cell receptor beta chains from one sample, sequenced in a study of blood T cells in healthy people across ages. A second PCR, run for about 7 to 11 cycles, used a sample-barcoded 5' primer plus a J-beta primer mix. Via MiXCR, TCRdb re-called the 5' RACE reads, giving one row per CDR3 protein. This table has around 1.5 million distinct CDR3 sequences, around 36% appearing once. The material sequenced was blood. These receptors originate from a woman in her 30s in good health.

This rearrangement joins TRBV9 to TRBJ1-2; no firm D call. V shed 5 bases and J shed 8 bases, with 10 bases lying between them. The CDR3 runs to 11 residues. Germline values: CDR1 SGDLS, CDR2 YYNGEE. CDR3 nucleotide sequence: TGTGCCAGCAGAGGGCCGTCGGGCTACACCTTC. It yields the protein CASRGPSGYTF.

This clonotype was found a few times. The V gene is TRBV10-3, the J gene TRBJ2-5, with D perhaps assigned TRBD1 or TRBD2 (5 bases each). V lost 6 bases, J lost 5 bases, and 10 bases lay in between. The CDR3 runs to 12 residues. Germline values: CDR1 ENHRY, CDR2 SYGVKD. CDR3 amino acids: CAISPEGETQYF. CDR3 DNA sequence: TGTGCCATCAGCCCAGAGGGGGAGACCCAGTACTTC.

The chain links TRBV6-1 to TRBJ2-1, with 8 positions matching TRBD2. CDR3 size: 17 residues. The germline gives CDR1 MNHNS, CDR2 SASEGT. With 5 bases clipped from V and 3 bases from J, the junction kept 12 bases outside the gene matches. CDR3 sequence: CASSPTPGTSVYNEQFF. CDR3 DNA: TGTGCCAGCAGTCCAACCCCCGGGACTAGTGTCTACAATGAGCAGTTCTTC.

This clonotype occurred a few times. The chain uses TRBV12-3 or TRBV12-4 and TRBJ2-1; no clear D gene. The CDR3 has 17 residues. V was trimmed by 5 bases and J by 2 bases, leaving 19 bases between them. The CDR3 spells CASSLRPKPLTYNEQFF. Written as DNA, the CDR3 is TGTGCCAGCAGTCTCAGACCCAAGCCCTTAACCTACAATGAGCAGTTCTTC.

On this clonotype itself: A read error may produce the germline difference seen at one junction end. V gene TRBV7-9 combines with J gene TRBJ2-1; D may match TRBD1 or TRBD2 (5 bases each). The CDR3 length is 11 residues. Per germline, CDR1 SEHNR and CDR2 FQNEAQ (reference sequence). As DNA, the CDR3 is TGTGCCGGCAGCTCTGGGACCCCGCAGTTCTTC. Translated, it gives CAGSSGTPQFF.

V and J are TRBV7-8 and TRBJ2-3; maybe TRBD1 (6 bases). Per the germline V gene, CDR1 is SGHVS and CDR2 is FQNEAQ. This CDR3 has 15 residues. V was shortened by 5 bases and J by 2 bases, with 14 bases between the two germline ends. The CDR3: CASSRLGQPTDTQYF. CDR3 sequence (DNA): TGTGCCAGCAGCCGGCTGGGACAACCCACAGATACGCAGTATTTT.

The chain couples TRBV30 to TRBJ2-4, with D maybe TRBD1 (6 bases). Matching the DNA end better, TRBJ2-7 makes the J call doubtful. The germline V gene encodes CDR1 GTSNPN and CDR2 SVGIG (reference sequence). The CDR3 covers 15 residues. Written as DNA, the CDR3 is TGTGCCTGGACCATAAAGAGGGGGTTTGGGAACGAGCAGTACTTC. Amino acid sequence: CAWTIKRGFGNEQYF.

This chain uses TRBV18 with TRBJ2-3; maybe TRBD2 (5 bases). The germline V and J ends were trimmed by 0 bases and 2 bases, with 12 bases remaining between them. The V gene's germline CDR1 is KGHSH and CDR2 LQKENI. This CDR3 comprises 16 residues. CDR3 region: CASSPPRSGLTDTQYF. The CDR3 bases are TGTGCCAGCTCACCACCGCGAAGCGGACTCACAGATACGCAGTATTTT.

The rearrangement joins TRBV28 to TRBJ2-1, with D uncertain. Germline assignment: CDR1 MDHEN and CDR2 SYDVKM. The ends were cut back, 7 bases at V and 9 bases at J, with 16 bases in the middle. This CDR3 is built from 13 residues. This CDR3 is CASTSSRDFEQFF. In DNA form, the CDR3 reads TGTGCCAGCACATCCAGTAGGGATTTTGAGCAGTTCTTC.

CDR3 in amino acids: CASSFRDTSNYGYTF. CDR3 bases: TGTGCCAGCAGTTTTCGGGACACCTCTAACTATGGCTACACCTTC. V usage is TRBV12-3 or TRBV12-4 and J usage is TRBJ1-2; D is possibly TRBD1 (6 bases). V dropped 3 bases and J dropped 0 bases, with 11 bases sitting between them. The CDR3 is made up of 15 amino acids.

The chain uses TRBV28 and TRBJ1-2; D is uncertain. Germline V gene lookup returns CDR1 MDHEN and CDR2 SYDVKM. This CDR3 region has 13 residues. V lost 3 bases and J 8 bases, leaving 13 bases between the germline ends. CDR3 coding DNA: TGTGCCAGCAGTTTTGGGCCAACACGGGGCTACACCTTC. This translates into CASSFGPTRGYTF.

This clonotype was found a few times. V and J are TRBV9 and TRBJ2-3; 8 positions agree with TRBD2. Germline trimming cut 3 bases from V and 4 bases from J; bases unmatched to any gene: 10. Germline V CDR1 and CDR2: SGDLS, YYNGEE. The CDR3 is 16 amino acids. CDR3 in amino acids: CASSAGLAPGSDTQYF. For the CDR3, the DNA is TGTGCCAGCAGCGCAGGACTAGCTCCAGGATCAGATACGCAGTATTTT.

This chain uses TRBV6-5 with TRBJ1-2; TRBD1 might be the D (5 bases). V lost 9 bases and J 8 bases, leaving 13 bases between the germline ends. Germline assignment: CDR1 MNHEY and CDR2 SVGAGI. The CDR3 spans 11 residues. The DNA for the CDR3 is TGTGCCAGTACACATGGGGACGGCTACACCTTC. Its protein product is CASTHGDGYTF.

V usage is TRBV4-2 and J usage is TRBJ2-1; TRBD2 matches 13 bases. The CDR3 sequence is 21 residues long. In germline, CDR1 is LGHNA, CDR2 YNFKEQ. The V segment lost 6 bases and the J segment 8 bases; nucleotides outside the gene matches: 25. The CDR3 protein is CASRVAPPFSELAGGPHEQFF. In nucleotides, the CDR3 is TGTGCCAGCAGGGTTGCACCTCCCTTCTCCGAACTAGCGGGAGGGCCGCATGAGCAGTTCTTC.

The gene calls are TRBV6-1 and TRBJ2-3; the match to TRBD2 covers 11 bases. Germline CDR1 reads MNHNS; CDR2 reads SASEGT. J lost 3 bases, V lost 0 bases, and 14 bases had no gene match. The CDR3 length is 20 residues. CDR3 coding DNA: TGTGCCAGCAGTGAAGCGGTTTTAGCGGGAGGGCCGGGGTTGACAGATACGCAGTATTTT. Translation gives CASSEAVLAGGPGLTDTQYF.

The sample holds many counts of this clonotype. This rearrangement joins TRBV12-3 or TRBV12-4 to TRBJ2-7; 11 bases line up with TRBD2. V was pared by 6 bases and J by 2 bases, with 6 bases of the junction left unmatched. This CDR3 region has 15 residues. CDR3 protein: CASSLPSGGTYEQYF. For the CDR3, the DNA is TGTGCCAGCAGCCTCCCTAGCGGGGGGACCTACGAGCAGTACTTC.

The J gene is TRBJ2-7, the V gene TRBV20-1; TRBD2 might be the D (6 bases). The CDR3 extends over 14 amino acids. The germline V and J ends were trimmed by 3 bases and 7 bases, with 19 bases remaining between them. CDR1 and CDR2 (germline): DFQATT, SNEGSKA (reference sequence). The CDR3: CSASGRPPKGEQYF. The CDR3 nucleotides are TGCAGTGCTAGTGGGAGGCCCCCTAAAGGGGAGCAGTACTTC.

This clonotype was observed a few times. The genes are TRBV7-9 and TRBJ2-3, with 9 bases lining up with TRBD2. V lost 10 bases and J lost 2; bases outside the gene matches: 10. CDR3 length: 15 residues. CDR1 is SEHNR, CDR2 FQNEAQ, per germline (reference sequence). CDR3 sequence reads: CATLREGLITDTQYF. The CDR3 nucleotides read TGTGCCACCTTGCGGGAGGGCCTAATCACAGATACGCAGTATTTT.

This clonotype has just a few counts. This rearrangement joins TRBV3-1 to TRBJ1-2; D remains ambiguous. Trimming removed 0 bases at V and 4 bases at J, with 9 bases between. CDR1 and CDR2 from the germline V gene are LGHDT and YNNKEL (reference sequence). The CDR3 runs 14 residues. The CDR3 DNA follows: TGTGCCAGCAGCCAAGAGGGCGTAGGCTATGGCTACACCTTC. Residues: CASSQEGVGYGYTF.

The V and J genes are TRBV7-8 and TRBJ1-1; D perhaps matches TRBD1 (5 bases). Germline assignment: CDR1 SGHVS and CDR2 FQNEAQ. The CDR3 extends over 14 amino acids. The V gene lost 5 bases and the J gene lost 1 base, with 11 bases spanning the gap. The CDR3 protein is CASSAGIRNTEAFF. The CDR3 region has the DNA TGTGCCAGCAGCGCAGGGATACGGAACACTGAAGCTTTCTTT.